What follows are 27 T cell receptor beta chains derived from one specimen sequenced in a study of CD8 T cells in Susac syndrome. Random-hexamer reverse transcription was applied to roughly 0.5 to 1 ug RNA. One entry per CDR3 protein, called by TCRdb with MiXCR from the immunoSEQ multiplex PCR reads. The table includes about 250,000 distinct CDR3 sequences, 93% detected once. The sample consisted of CD4+ T cells from PBMCs. The origin of the receptors is a human donor with multiple sclerosis.

CDR3 DNA sequence: TGTGCCAGCAGTTACTCCTCCCGGGGGCCTCCCCACTACGAGCAGTACTTC. This sequence encodes CASSYSSRGPPHYEQYF. The chain links TRBV6-5 to TRBJ2-7; either TRBD1 or TRBD2 may fit D (6 bases each). Germline V gives CDR1 MNHEY, CDR2 SVGAGI. Between the trimmed V and J ends, which lost 0 bases and 3 bases, there was a span of 18 bases. The CDR3 has 17 amino acids.

The chain recombines TRBV6-2 or TRBV6-3 with TRBJ2-7, with D possibly TRBD1 on 6 matching bases. The CDR3 is made up of 13 amino acids. Trimming removed 2 bases from V and 2 bases from J, with 7 bases in between. The V gene's germline CDR1 is MNHEY and CDR2 SVGEGT. Written as DNA, the CDR3 is TGTGCCAGCAGTTACGGGACAACCTACGAGCAGTACGTC. It yields the protein CASSYGTTYEQYV.

J is TRBJ2-1 and V is TRBV3-1; unclear D gene. CDR1 and CDR2 from the germline V gene are LGHDT and YNNKEL (reference sequence). Between the trimmed V and J ends, which lost 1 base and 0 bases, there was a span of 10 bases. This CDR3 contains 16 residues. CDR3 coding DNA: TGTGCCAGCAGCCAAGTACGGGCAAGCTCCTACAATGAGCAGTTCTTC. Protein product: CASSQVRASSYNEQFF.

V and J are TRBV6-6 and TRBJ1-2, with 9 bases that match TRBD1. This CDR3 comprises 15 residues. Germline V CDR1 and CDR2: MNHNY, SVGAGI (reference sequence). Losses at the gene ends were 4 bases for V and 3 bases for J; bases not matched to a gene: 6. CDR3 sequence: CASSFTGGEDYGYTF. DNA of the CDR3: TGTGCCAGCAGTTTCACAGGGGGCGAGGACTATGGCTACACCTTC.

The chain has TRBV5-1 and TRBJ2-5; weak D call: TRBD2 (6 bases). Trimming left V 0 bases short and J 4 bases short, with 13 bases between. From germline, CDR1 is SGHRS and CDR2 YFSETQ. The CDR3 sequence is 15 residues long. CDR3 coding DNA: TGCGCCAGCAGCTTGGCAACCGGGAGAGGAGAGACCCAGTACTTC. Translated: CASSLATGRGETQYF.

V and J are TRBV7-9 and TRBJ2-5; no clear D gene. Per the germline V gene, CDR1 is SEHNR and CDR2 is FQNEAQ (reference sequence). Trimming took off 6 bases at V and 2 bases at J, with 7 bases between the two ends. The CDR3 runs 12 residues. This chain's CDR3 is CASRGTQETQYF. The CDR3 DNA sequence: TGTGCCAGCAGAGGAACACAAGAGACCCAGTACTTC.

The rearrangement joins TRBV2 to TRBJ2-1; the match to TRBD2 covers 10 bases. Trimming cost V 6 bases and J 9 bases; bases outside gene matches: 8. The germline V gene has CDR1 SNHLY and CDR2 FYNNEI. This CDR3 has 14 residues. The CDR3: CASSGGLASGEQFF. The CDR3, as DNA: TGTGCCAGCAGCGGGGGACTAGCGTCTGGTGAGCAGTTCTTC.

The J gene is TRBJ2-2, the V gene TRBV30; 8 nucleotides agree with TRBD1. Germline assignment: CDR1 GTSNPN and CDR2 SVGIG (reference sequence). There are 13 residues in the CDR3. The J segment lost 8 bases and the V segment lost 5 bases, leaving 7 bases of the junction unmatched. CDR3 region: CAWQGQGRGELFF. CDR3 sequence (DNA): TGTGCCTGGCAAGGACAGGGTCGGGGGGAGCTGTTTTTT.

This CDR3 is CSARTSGRFSSTDTQYF. DNA for the CDR3: TGCAGTGCTAGAACTAGCGGGCGTTTCTCTAGCACAGATACGCAGTATTTT. V gene TRBV20-1 combines with J gene TRBJ2-3, with TRBD2 matching 9 bases. The CDR3 length is 17 residues. CDR1 and CDR2 (germline): DFQATT, SNEGSKA (reference sequence). V lost 2 bases, J lost 0 bases, and 9 bases stayed unmatched.

The chain uses TRBV6-1 and TRBJ2-7; possibly TRBD1 or TRBD2 for D (6 bases each). The CDR3 runs 17 residues. CDR1 is MNHNS and CDR2 is SASEGT in the germline V gene. V was trimmed by 4 bases and J by 1 base, leaving 20 bases between them. The CDR3 protein is CASSGTLVTGLSYEQYF. The CDR3 nucleotides are TGTGCCAGCAGTGGGACTCTAGTGACAGGACTATCCTACGAGCAGTACTTC.

This clonotype came up a few times. The CDR3 sequence is CASSFTSGGSYEQYF. The CDR3, as DNA: TGTGCCAGCAGCTTTACTAGCGGGGGCTCCTACGAGCAGTACTTC. The J gene is TRBJ2-7, the V gene TRBV7-2; 11 nucleotides agree with TRBD2. This CDR3 is built from 15 residues. Germline values: CDR1 SGHTA, CDR2 FQGNSA. Trimming removed 3 bases from V and 0 bases from J; junction bases left unmatched: 1.

Here the CDR3 reads CASSLVGEGYTF. DNA of the CDR3: TGTGCCAGCAGCTTAGTCGGAGAGGGCTACACCTTC. This rearrangement joins TRBV7-8 to TRBJ1-2, with D uncertain. The V and J ends lost 1 base and 8 bases respectively, with 8 bases between them. CDR1 is SGHVS, CDR2 FQNEAQ, per germline. CDR3 length: 12 amino acids.

Concerning this clonotype itself: Its ends do not fully match the called genes, so a read error is possible. The chain couples TRBV7-9 to TRBJ2-1; possibly TRBD1 or TRBD2 for D (5 bases each). This CDR3 spans 14 amino acids. Germline V gene sequence: CDR1 SEHNR, CDR2 FQNEAQ (reference sequence). This chain's CDR3 is CASSLAGTGNEQFF. CDR3 in DNA: TGTGCCAGCAGCCTAGCCGGGACGGGGAATGAGCAGTTCTTC.

The gene calls are TRBV7-8 and TRBJ2-5; 8 nucleotides align to TRBD2. The CDR3 runs to 17 residues. CDR1 and CDR2 from the germline V gene are SGHVS and FQNEAQ. Trimming cost V 1 base and J 5 bases; bases outside gene matches: 12. The chain's CDR3 is CASSLEYGGAGTETQYF. In nucleotides, the CDR3 is TGTGCCAGCAGCTTAGAATACGGGGGGGCAGGGACGGAGACCCAGTACTTC.

V usage is TRBV14 and J usage is TRBJ2-5; no reliable D call. CDR3 length equals 15 residues. The germline V gene has CDR1 SGHDN and CDR2 FVKESK. Trimming removed 1 base at V and 1 base at J, with 10 bases between. The CDR3 here is CASSQGLGTQETQYF. The CDR3 bases are TGTGCCAGCAGCCAAGGATTAGGCACCCAAGAGACCCAGTACTTC.

The V and J genes are TRBV3-1 and TRBJ1-5; D uncertain. This CDR3 region has 15 residues. CDR1 and CDR2 from the germline V gene are LGHDT and YNNKEL (reference sequence). V shed 6 bases and J shed 7 bases, with 19 bases lying between them. Written as DNA, the CDR3 is TGTGCCAGCAGTCAAATGGGGAATGAGGGCCAGCCCCAGCATTTT. Translation: CASSQMGNEGQPQHF.

The genes are TRBV7-2 and TRBJ1-5; no firm D call. The ends were cut back, 3 bases at V and 3 bases at J, with 9 bases in the middle. There are 14 residues in the CDR3. CDR1 is SGHTA, CDR2 FQGNSA, per germline. In DNA form, the CDR3 reads TGTGCCAGCAGCTTGGAGTTCTACAATCAGCCCCAGCATTTT. Translation gives CASSLEFYNQPQHF.

The chain couples TRBV5-8 to TRBJ2-2, with D tentatively TRBD1 or TRBD2 (5 bases each). V lost 4 bases, J lost 0 bases, and 13 bases lay in between. Germline CDR1 reads SGHTS; CDR2 reads YDEGEE. CDR3 size: 16 residues. The DNA of the CDR3 is TGTGCCAGCAGCAGGGGACGGTCCCCGAACACCGGGGAGCTGTTTTTT. Translation gives CASSRGRSPNTGELFF.

The chain recombines TRBV25-1 with TRBJ1-2; the match to TRBD1 covers 8 bases. CDR3 length: 15 amino acids. The germline gives CDR1 MGHDK, CDR2 SYGVNS. V was clipped by 8 bases and J by 6 bases; unmatched bases: 14. This chain's CDR3 is CASAVPGQGFHGYTF. CDR3 coding DNA: TGTGCCAGCGCCGTTCCCGGACAGGGCTTCCATGGCTACACCTTC.

The chain carries TRBV7-8 and TRBJ2-5; TRBD2 matches 13 bases. This CDR3 has 18 amino acids. Germline V gives CDR1 SGHVS, CDR2 FQNEAQ. Trimming at V came to 4 bases and at J to 3 bases, leaving 11 bases not matched to a gene. The CDR3 loop reads CASSSKLAGGPKEETQYF. The CDR3 DNA follows: TGTGCCAGCAGCTCAAAACTAGCGGGGGGGCCGAAAGAAGAGACCCAGTACTTC. The variable domain in full, completed from reference TRBV7-8 and TRBJ2-5, reads GAGVSQSPRYKVAKRGQDVALRCDPISGHVSLFWYQQALGQGPEFLTYFQNEAQLDKSGLPSDRFFAERPEGSVSTLKIQRTQQEDSAVYLCASSSKLAGGPKEETQYFGPGTRLLVL.

This chain joins TRBV29-1 and TRBJ2-3; perhaps TRBD1 as D (6 bases). The CDR3 is 14 residues long. Deletions cut 4 bases from V and 0 bases from J, with 11 bases between. Per germline, CDR1 SQVTM and CDR2 ANQGSEA. The CDR3 is CSVGSGASTDTQYF. CDR3 coding DNA: TGCAGCGTTGGTTCAGGGGCGAGCACAGATACGCAGTATTTT.

The rearrangement uses TRBV20-1 and TRBJ1-1; a possible D gene is TRBD1 (6 bases). The CDR3 has 14 amino acids. Germline V gene lookup returns CDR1 DFQATT and CDR2 SNEGSKA (reference sequence). The germline V and J ends were trimmed by 0 bases and 1 base, with 9 bases remaining between them. This CDR3 reads CSARDWGRNTEAFF. The CDR3 DNA sequence: TGCAGTGCTAGAGATTGGGGGCGGAACACTGAAGCTTTCTTT.

The V gene is TRBV2, the J gene TRBJ2-5; D might be TRBD1 (6 bases). Trimming removed 8 bases from V and 5 bases from J, with 24 bases in between. The germline V gene encodes CDR1 SNHLY and CDR2 FYNNEI. The CDR3 has 16 amino acids. In DNA form, the CDR3 reads TGTGCCAGCGGTAGATTGTCAGGGGTACCAAGGGAGACCCAGTACTTC. Amino acids: CASGRLSGVPRETQYF.

The chain combines TRBV24-1 with TRBJ1-1; 7 nucleotides line up with TRBD1. Germline lookup yields CDR1 KGHDR and CDR2 SFDVKD. The CDR3 extends over 14 amino acids. V trimming: 4 bases; J trimming: 1 base; junction bases outside the gene matches: 2. This chain's CDR3 is CATSDGTANTEAFF. The CDR3 DNA follows: TGTGCCACCAGTGACGGGACAGCGAACACTGAAGCTTTCTTT.

The V call is TRBV10-3, the J call TRBJ2-7, with TRBD1 identical over 8 bases. This CDR3 is 14 amino acids long. J gave up 3 bases and V 5 bases, and 6 bases lay outside the gene matches. Germline V gene data show CDR1 as ENHRY and CDR2 as SYGVKD. CDR3 in amino acids: CAISTGQGHYEQYV. The CDR3 region has the DNA TGTGCCATCAGTACCGGACAGGGCCACTACGAGCAGTACGTC.

This rearrangement joins TRBV20-1 to TRBJ2-2, with D perhaps TRBD1 (5 bases). The CDR3 totals 14 residues. Germline-derived CDR1 and CDR2 are DFQATT and SNEGSKA (reference sequence). With 3 bases removed from V and 1 base from J, the gap between germline ends came to 9 bases. This CDR3 reads CSASLGQNTGELFF. The CDR3 nucleotides read TGCAGTGCTAGTTTAGGACAGAACACCGGGGAGCTGTTTTTT.

This chain joins TRBV7-3 and TRBJ2-2, with D maybe TRBD2 (5 bases). This CDR3 contains 13 residues. The germline V gene encodes CDR1 SGHTA and CDR2 FQGTGA. V lost 5 bases to trimming and J lost 6 bases, with 10 bases between them. CDR3 in amino acids: CASSQSRAGELFF. CDR3 in DNA: TGTGCCAGCAGCCAATCGAGGGCCGGGGAGCTGTTTTTT.